This T cell receptor (beta chain) was sequenced during a study of CD8 T cells in Susac syndrome (dated by TCRdb to 2018 to 2020). About the investigation overall: The study used repertoire sequencing to test whether antigen drove CD8+ T cell activation and differentiation in Susac syndrome.

RNA was extracted with the RNeasy kit and roughly 0.45 to 1 ug was reverse transcribed using random hexamers. TCR beta CDR3 regions were amplified with the immunoSEQ multiplex PCR assay covering 54 Vbeta and 13 Jbeta segments. Bias from PCR amplification was corrected by using a synthetic template baseline for primer optimization and for computational correction. As for the authors' bioinformatics: Reads were annotated to V, D and J genes according to IMGT and were analyzed with immunoSEQ Analyzer, with only productive sequences retained. To calculate clonality, Shannon entropy was normalized by log2 of the number of productive unique sequences and then subtracted from one. For each patient and control, public and private clones were evaluated among the 100 most prevalent clones. Clones were defined as Susac-specific when absent from the healthy and MS cohorts, from about 970 published viral clones and from other ImmuneACCESS disease sequences. TCRdb passed the public sequencing reads through fastp at Q25 and MiXCR, retaining productive beta sequences. Rows are unified per CDR3 protein, each entry keeping the most common DNA and genes. Here the V and J calls rest on TCRdb's processing, not on the authors' analysis. Counted in this sample were about 210,000 distinct CDR3 sequences; 90% to 95% of them appeared once. The ten largest clones represent around 0.1% of the sample.

Peripheral blood CD8+ and CD4+ T cells from healthy donors, Susac syndrome patients and multiple sclerosis patients were profiled using high-throughput TCR beta sequencing. The healthy donors served as controls matched for age and sex. CD8+ TEMRA cells were enriched by FACS, while bulk CD8+ and CD4+ T cells were purified by magnetic negative isolation. Blood was drawn into EDTA tubes, processed within 24 hours, and PBMCs were isolated by density gradient centrifugation. PBMCs intended for TCR sequencing were frozen in liquid nitrogen and were later thawed in a 37 degrees C water bath. The sorted or isolated CD4+, CD8+ and CD8+ TEMRA cells reached a purity of at least 90%. Notes on this clonotype: Its antigen target is currently unknown. Base quality data are lacking; no much larger clone is found one base away.

Counted from cysteine to phenylalanine, this CDR3 has 11 amino acids. Just the 33-base CDR3 DNA is kept, in frame starting at base 1. V loses 8 bases of germline sequence and J loses 13 bases, and the interval between the two ends is 12 bases. The germline V gene encodes CDR1 SNHLY and CDR2 FYNNEI. Overall results and qualifications from the work: The number of individuals in the TCR sequencing and HLA analysis was recognized as being relatively small.

In this chain, TRBV2 is recombined with TRBJ1-6; the D gene remains uncertain. The source material was CD4+ T cells from PBMCs. The origin of this receptor is a human donor in good health. This receptor carries the CDR3 CASGVNYPLHF. The base sequence is TGTGCCAGCGGGGTTAATTATCCCCTCCACTTT.